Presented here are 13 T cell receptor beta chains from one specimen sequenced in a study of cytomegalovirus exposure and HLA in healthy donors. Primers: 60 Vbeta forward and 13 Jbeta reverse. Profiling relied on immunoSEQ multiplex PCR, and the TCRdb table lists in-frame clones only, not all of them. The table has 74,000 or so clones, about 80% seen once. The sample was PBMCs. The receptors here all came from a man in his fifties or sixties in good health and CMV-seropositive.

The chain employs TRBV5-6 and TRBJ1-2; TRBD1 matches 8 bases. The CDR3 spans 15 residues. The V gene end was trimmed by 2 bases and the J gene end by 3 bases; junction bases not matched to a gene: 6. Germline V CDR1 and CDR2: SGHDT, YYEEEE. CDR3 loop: CASSFHRTGHYGYTF. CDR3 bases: TGTGCCAGCAGCTTTCATAGGACAGGGCACTATGGCTACACCTTC.

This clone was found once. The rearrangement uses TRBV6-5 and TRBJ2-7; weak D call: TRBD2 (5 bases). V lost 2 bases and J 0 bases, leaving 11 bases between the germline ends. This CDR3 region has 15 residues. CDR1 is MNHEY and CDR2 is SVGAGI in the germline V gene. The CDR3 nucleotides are TGTGCCAGCAGTTACCGGGATAGGAGCTCCTACGAGCAGTACTTC. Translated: CASSYRDRSSYEQYF.

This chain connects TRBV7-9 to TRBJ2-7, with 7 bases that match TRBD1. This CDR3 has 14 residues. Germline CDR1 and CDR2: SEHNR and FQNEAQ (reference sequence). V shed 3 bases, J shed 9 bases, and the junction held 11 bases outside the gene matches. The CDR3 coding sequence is TGTGCCAGCAGCTTCCAGGGGGTGGAATTGGTGCAGTACTTC. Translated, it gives CASSFQGVELVQYF.

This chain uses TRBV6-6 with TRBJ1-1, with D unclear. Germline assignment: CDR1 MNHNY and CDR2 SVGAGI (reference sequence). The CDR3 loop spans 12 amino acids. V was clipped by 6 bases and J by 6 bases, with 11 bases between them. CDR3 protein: CASSHGLAEAFF. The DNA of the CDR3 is TGTGCCAGCAGCCACGGACTGGCTGAAGCTTTCTTT.

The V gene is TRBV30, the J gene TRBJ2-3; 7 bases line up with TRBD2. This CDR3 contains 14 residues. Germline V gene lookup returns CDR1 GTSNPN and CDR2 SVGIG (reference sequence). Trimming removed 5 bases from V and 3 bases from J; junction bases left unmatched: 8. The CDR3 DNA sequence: TGTGCCTGGGGCACGGGAGGTCTTACAGATACGCAGTATTTT. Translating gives CAWGTGGLTDTQYF. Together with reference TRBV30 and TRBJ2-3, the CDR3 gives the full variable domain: SQTIHQWPATLVQPVGSPLSLECTVEGTSNPNLYWYRQAAGRGLQLLFYSVGIGQISSEVPQNLSASRPQDRQFILSSKKLLLSDSGFYLCAWGTGGLTDTQYFGPGTRLTVL.

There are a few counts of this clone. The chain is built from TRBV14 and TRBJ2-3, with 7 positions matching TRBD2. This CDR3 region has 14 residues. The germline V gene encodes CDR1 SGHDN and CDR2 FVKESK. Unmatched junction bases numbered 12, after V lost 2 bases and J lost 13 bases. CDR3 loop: CASSQRLGLVGKYF. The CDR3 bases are TGTGCCAGCAGCCAACGCCTTGGACTAGTTGGCAAGTATTTT.

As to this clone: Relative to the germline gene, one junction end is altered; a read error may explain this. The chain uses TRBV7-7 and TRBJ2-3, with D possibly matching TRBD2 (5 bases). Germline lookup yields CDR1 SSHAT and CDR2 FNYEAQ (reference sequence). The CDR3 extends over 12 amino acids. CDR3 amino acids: CASSPDGNTQYF. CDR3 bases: TGTGCTAGCAGCCCCGACGGGAATACGCAGTATTTT.

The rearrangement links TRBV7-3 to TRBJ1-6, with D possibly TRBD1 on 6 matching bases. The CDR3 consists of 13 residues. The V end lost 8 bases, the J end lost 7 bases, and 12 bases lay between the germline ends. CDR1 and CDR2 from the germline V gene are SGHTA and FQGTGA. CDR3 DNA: TGTGCCAGCGGGGAGCAGGGGAATTCACCCCTCCACTTT. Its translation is CASGEQGNSPLHF.

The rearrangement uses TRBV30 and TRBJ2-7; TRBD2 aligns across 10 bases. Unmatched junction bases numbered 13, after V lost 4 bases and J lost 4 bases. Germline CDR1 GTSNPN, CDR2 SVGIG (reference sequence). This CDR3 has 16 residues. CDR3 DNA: TGTGCCTGGAAACAACCTCATAGCGGGAGGACTTACGAGCAGTACTTC. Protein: CAWKQPHSGRTYEQYF. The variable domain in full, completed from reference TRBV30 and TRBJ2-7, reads SQTIHQWPATLVQPVGSPLSLECTVEGTSNPNLYWYRQAAGRGLQLLFYSVGIGQISSEVPQNLSASRPQDRQFILSSKKLLLSDSGFYLCAWKQPHSGRTYEQYFGPGTRLTVT.

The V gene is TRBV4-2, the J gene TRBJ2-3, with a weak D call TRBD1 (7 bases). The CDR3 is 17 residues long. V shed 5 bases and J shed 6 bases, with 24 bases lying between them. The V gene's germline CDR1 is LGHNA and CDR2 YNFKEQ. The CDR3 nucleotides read TGTGCCAGCAGCTACCTAGGAGGGGGACAGTCTACGGATACGCAGTATTTT. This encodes CASSYLGGGQSTDTQYF.

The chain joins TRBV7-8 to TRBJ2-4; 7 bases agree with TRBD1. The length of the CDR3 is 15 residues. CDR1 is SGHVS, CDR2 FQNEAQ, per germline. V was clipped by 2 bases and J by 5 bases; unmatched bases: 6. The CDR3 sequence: CASSLLDRAQNIQYF. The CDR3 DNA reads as TGTGCCAGCAGCTTATTAGACAGGGCCCAAAACATTCAGTACTTC.

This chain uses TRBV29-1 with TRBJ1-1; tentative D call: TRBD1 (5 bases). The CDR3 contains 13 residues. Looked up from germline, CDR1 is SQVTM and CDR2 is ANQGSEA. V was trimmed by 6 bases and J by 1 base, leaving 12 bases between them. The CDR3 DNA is TGCAGCGTATCCGACAGCAAGAACACTGAAGCTTTCTTT. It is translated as CSVSDSKNTEAFF.

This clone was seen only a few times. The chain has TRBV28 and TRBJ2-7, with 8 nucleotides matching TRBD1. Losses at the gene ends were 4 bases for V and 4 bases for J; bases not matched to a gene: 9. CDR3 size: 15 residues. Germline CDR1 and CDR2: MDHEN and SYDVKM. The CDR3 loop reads CASSSLTGAGYEQYF. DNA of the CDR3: TGTGCCAGCAGTTCCCTGACAGGGGCGGGTTACGAGCAGTACTTC.